These 18 T cell receptor beta chains share one sample of origin, sequenced in a study of identical twins. Via MiXCR, TCRdb re-called the 5' RACE reads, giving one row per CDR3 protein. The sample comprises 640,000 or so distinct CDR3 sequences, roughly 6.2% of which are singletons, and about 2% rests with the top ten. The sequencing input was naive T cells sorted from blood. The source is a man aged 18 to 29 in good health.

This clonotype came up a few times. V usage is TRBV20-1 and J usage is TRBJ2-3; D may correspond to TRBD1 or TRBD2 (5 bases each). Germline CDR1 and CDR2: DFQATT and SNEGSKA (reference sequence). The CDR3 loop spans 16 amino acids. Written as DNA, the CDR3 is TGCGGTGTCGTGAGGGGATCTAGTCTTGGCACAGATACGCAGTATTTT. Residues: CGVVRGSSLGTDTQYF.

This chain links TRBV5-5 with TRBJ2-7; D is unresolved. Trimming took 1 base from V and 0 from J, leaving 8 bases between them. The CDR3 loop spans 14 amino acids. Germline values: CDR1 SGHKS, CDR2 YYEKEE (reference sequence). DNA of the CDR3: TGTGCCAGCAGCTTGCCCGGTACCTCCTACGAGCAGTACGTC. As protein: CASSLPGTSYEQYV.

There are many counts of this clonotype. V gene TRBV10-3 combines with J gene TRBJ2-2, with TRBD2 matching over 7 bases. CDR1 is ENHRY, CDR2 SYGVKD, per germline. Trimming at V came to 8 bases and at J to 4 bases, leaving 7 bases not matched to a gene. The CDR3 length is 14 residues. The CDR3 DNA sequence: TGTGCCATCGGTCTAGCGGCCTTCACCGGGGAGCTGTTTTTT. Protein product: CAIGLAAFTGELFF.

This clonotype showed up many times. The rearrangement uses TRBV7-9 and TRBJ1-4, with D unclear. Germline CDR1 reads SEHNR; CDR2 reads FQNEAQ (reference sequence). V was shortened by 3 bases and J by 0 bases, with 8 bases between the two germline ends. The CDR3 length is 15 residues. Here the CDR3 DNA reads TGTGCCAGCAGCTTGGCGGCGACAACTAATGAAAAACTGTTTTTT. Protein sequence: CASSLAATTNEKLFF. Using reference TRBV7-9 and TRBJ1-4 for the parts outside the CDR3, the full variable domain is DTGVSQNPRHKITKRGQNVTFRCDPISEHNRLYWYRQTLGQGPEFLTYFQNEAQLEKSRLLSDRFSAERPKGSFSTLEIQRTEQGDSAMYLCASSLAATTNEKLFFGSGTQLSVL.

This clonotype has only a few counts. This chain connects TRBV12-3 or TRBV12-4 to TRBJ2-5, with 10 bases identical to TRBD1. This CDR3 contains 16 residues. Unmatched junction bases numbered 10, after V lost 5 bases and J lost 4 bases. The CDR3 reads CASSPNSGTGAETQYF. The CDR3 nucleotides are TGTGCCAGCAGTCCGAACTCCGGGACAGGGGCAGAGACCCAGTACTTC.

V gene TRBV6-1 combines with J gene TRBJ1-1; D is perhaps TRBD1 (6 bases). The CDR3 runs 13 residues. Trimming cost V 8 bases and J 7 bases, with 17 bases left between them. Per the germline V gene, CDR1 is MNHNS and CDR2 is SASEGT. The CDR3 loop is CASSGGQIYEAFF. CDR3 DNA: TGTGCCAGCTCTGGAGGACAGATCTATGAAGCTTTCTTT.

The chain recombines TRBV12-3 or TRBV12-4 with TRBJ2-3, with D perhaps matching TRBD2 (6 bases). This CDR3 region has 15 residues. V dropped 6 bases and J dropped 6 bases, with 19 bases sitting between them. The CDR3 DNA sequence: TGTGCCAGCAGACCTCAAGGAATCGGGGGTGATACGCAGTATTTT. Translated: CASRPQGIGGDTQYF.

This chain links TRBV6-1 with TRBJ1-1; D unclear. This CDR3 has 16 residues. Trimming pared 3 bases from V and 1 base from J, leaving 15 bases between. Germline V gene data show CDR1 as MNHNS and CDR2 as SASEGT. This CDR3 is CASSDSSRAANTEAFF. CDR3 DNA: TGTGCCAGCAGTGATTCAAGCCGGGCTGCGAACACTGAAGCTTTCTTT.

This clonotype was counted at least ten times. The rearrangement links TRBV4-2 to TRBJ1-3; TRBD1 agrees at 9 bases. The CDR3 has 19 amino acids. The V segment lost 5 bases and the J segment 2 bases; nucleotides outside the gene matches: 16. Per the germline V gene, CDR1 is LGHNA and CDR2 is YNFKEQ. Here the CDR3 DNA reads TGTGCCAGCAGCACTACCGGGACAGGGAATCTGTCGCCTGGAAACACCATATATTTT. Its translation is CASSTTGTGNLSPGNTIYF.

This clonotype was recorded at least ten times. The chain joins TRBV11-2 to TRBJ2-4; D might be TRBD1 (5 bases). The CDR3 consists of 17 residues. Germline V gene sequence: CDR1 SGHAT, CDR2 FQNNGV. Trimming shortened V by 1 base and J by 7 bases, and 20 bases separated the two germline ends. CDR3 region: CASSLGDGFPGWNIQYF. CDR3 DNA: TGTGCCAGCAGCTTAGGGGATGGTTTTCCAGGGTGGAACATTCAGTACTTC.

Ten or more counts support this clonotype. The chain combines TRBV9 with TRBJ2-7, with unresolved D. The ends were cut back, 3 bases at V and 5 bases at J, with 9 bases in the middle. Germline loops: CDR1 SGDLS, CDR2 YYNGEE. There are 12 residues in the CDR3. CDR3 bases: TGTGCCAGCAGCGCCGATGGAGACGAGCAGTACTTC. This translates into CASSADGDEQYF.

Notes on this clonotype: Since a much larger clone is just one base distant, this may be a read error. V gene TRBV5-1 combines with J gene TRBJ2-2, with TRBD2 as a possible D gene (5 bases). The CDR3 has 15 amino acids. Per the germline V gene, CDR1 is SGHRS and CDR2 is YFSETQ. In DNA, the CDR3 is TGCGCCAGCAGAGGAGGCCTCGCGAACAACGGGGAGCTGTTTTTT. As protein: CASRGGLANNGELFF. The whole variable domain, remainder taken from reference TRBV5-1 and TRBJ2-2, is KAGVTQTPRYLIKTRGQQVTLSCSPISGHRSVSWYQQTPGQGLQFLFEYFSETQRNKGNFPGRFSGRQFSNSRSEMNVSTLELGDSALYLCASRGGLANNGELFFGEGSRLTVL.

This clonotype was detected many times. The genes are TRBV7-9 and TRBJ2-3, with 11 bases matching TRBD2. Germline V gives CDR1 SEHNR, CDR2 FQNEAQ (reference sequence). V shed 0 bases and J 2 bases; nucleotides not matched to a gene: 4. CDR3 length: 17 residues. The CDR3 DNA reads TGTGCCAGCAGCTTAGCAGGACTAGCGGGTACCACAGATACGCAGTATTTT. Its translation: CASSLAGLAGTTDTQYF.

This clonotype was counted between two and nine times. The chain uses TRBV27 and TRBJ2-7; TRBD1 or TRBD2 may be the D gene (5 bases each). Germline CDR1 and CDR2: MNHEY and SMNVEV (reference sequence). V shed 4 bases and J shed 4 bases, with 14 bases lying between them. The CDR3 is 14 amino acids. Written as DNA, the CDR3 is TGTGCCAGCAGTTCGCCCGGGGCCGGATACGAGCAGTACTTC. Translated, it gives CASSSPGAGYEQYF.

A remark on this clonotype: The CDR3 end shows no conserved phenylalanine or tryptophan, and so a read error is likely. CDR3 sequence reads: CASSRGDTSYNEQFL. The CDR3, as DNA: TGTGCCAGCAGCCGGGGGGACACCTCCTACAATGAGCAGTTCTTG. The chain combines TRBV5-5 with TRBJ2-1, with D possibly matching TRBD2 (7 bases). V shed 4 bases and J shed 0 bases, with 11 bases lying between them. This CDR3 contains 15 residues. The germline CDR1 and CDR2 sequences are SGHKS and YYEKEE (reference sequence).

The sample holds a few counts of this clonotype. V and J are TRBV5-6 and TRBJ2-5; D gene ambiguous. The length of the CDR3 is 15 residues. CDR1 is SGHDT, CDR2 YYEEEE, per germline. V lost 2 bases to trimming and J lost 4 bases, with 15 bases between them. The CDR3 loop is CASSFRSSLVETQYF. DNA of the CDR3: TGTGCCAGCAGCTTTCGTTCTAGTCTGGTAGAGACCCAGTACTTC. Full variable domain (rest looked up from reference TRBV5-6 and TRBJ2-5): DAGVTQSPTHLIKTRGQQVTLRCSPKSGHDTVSWYQQALGQGPQFIFQYYEEEERQRGNFPDRFSGHQFPNYSSELNVNALLLGDSALYLCASSFRSSLVETQYFGPGTRLLVL.

This sequence joins TRBV18 and TRBJ1-3; 7 bases are shared with TRBD1. J gave up 0 bases and V 6 bases, and 8 bases lay outside the gene matches. Germline assignment: CDR1 KGHSH and CDR2 LQKENI. The CDR3 is 16 amino acids. The CDR3 loop reads CASSPSGQRSGNTIYF. CDR3 coding DNA: TGTGCCAGCTCCCCTTCGGGACAGCGCTCTGGAAACACCATATATTTT. The whole variable domain, filled in from reference TRBV18 and TRBJ1-3, reads NAGVMQNPRHLVRRRGQEARLRCSPMKGHSHVYWYRQLPEEGLKFMVYLQKENIIDESGMPKERFSAEFPKEGPSILRIQQVVRGDSAAYFCASSPSGQRSGNTIYFGEGSWLTVV.

V and J are TRBV18 and TRBJ2-2; D not resolved. V lost 3 bases and J lost 2, with 13 bases in between. The CDR3 runs to 16 residues. Germline V gene data show CDR1 as KGHSH and CDR2 as LQKENI. Here the CDR3 DNA reads TGTGCCAGCTCACCTTGGCCGAGACAAAACACCGGGGAGCTGTTTTTT. It yields the protein CASSPWPRQNTGELFF.